One T cell receptor beta chain is described in this entry. The antigen is undetermined. The data stem from a study of CD8+CD57+ T cells in acquired aplastic anemia. Overall study: Quantities of DNA derived from sorted CD4+ and CD8+ cells averaged 3.2 ug.

TCR beta VDJ and CDR3 were profiled, and genomic DNA was the template. TCRdb used MiXCR to reprocess the reads, holding one entry per CDR3 protein. The sample yields about 270,000 distinct CDR3 sequences, 56% seen once. General study findings and limits: Comparison of patients with controls identified approximately 28 shared CD8+ CDR3 sequences. Patients and controls were not found to differ significantly in CD8+ Simpson's diversity.

In germline, CDR1 is KGHDR, CDR2 SFDVKD. This CDR3 spans 15 amino acids. V trimming: 6 bases; J trimming: 3 bases; junction bases outside the gene matches: 8. Material: sorted CD4+, CD8+, or CD8+CD57+ T cells (not recorded which) from PBMCs. The chain couples TRBV24-1 to TRBJ1-2; the match to TRBD1 covers 8 bases. The sequence was obtained from a human donor with severe aplastic anemia or a healthy control (not recorded which). The CDR3, as DNA: TGTGCCACCAGTCCCGCTGGGGACAGGCACTATGGCTACACCTTC. Amino acids: CATSPAGDRHYGYTF.